The 20 T cell receptor beta chains below were found in one sample sequenced in a study of cytomegalovirus exposure and HLA in healthy donors. PCR amplification relied on 60 Vbeta primers (plus 13 Jbeta primers). TCRdb's table, derived via immunoSEQ multiplex PCR, lists solely in-frame clones and lacks some. The repertoire holds about 130,000 clones, with approximately 80% as singletons. Sequences were obtained from PBMCs. These receptors were obtained from a man aged 25 to 40 in good health and CMV-seropositive.

This clone was counted between two and nine times. The V and J genes are TRBV27 and TRBJ1-6, with 8 nucleotides matching TRBD1. The CDR3 has 18 amino acids. The junction had 15 bases not matched to a gene; V was cut back by 5 bases and J by 6 bases. The germline V gene encodes CDR1 MNHEY and CDR2 SMNVEV (reference sequence). The CDR3: CASSQTERRGPLNSPLHF. CDR3 in DNA: TGTGCCAGCAGTCAAACCGAACGCAGGGGGCCGCTTAATTCACCCCTCCACTTT.

The V call is TRBV12-5, the J call TRBJ1-1; D may be TRBD1 (6 bases). Germline loops: CDR1 LGHNT, CDR2 FRNRAP. This CDR3 has 16 amino acids. With 0 bases removed from V and 1 base from J, the gap between germline ends came to 12 bases. CDR3 sequence reads: CASGLVLGGGNTEAFF. CDR3 nucleotide sequence: TGTGCTAGTGGTTTGGTACTTGGGGGCGGGAACACTGAAGCTTTCTTT.

The chain uses TRBV14 and TRBJ2-3; 10 bases fit TRBD2. This CDR3 has 13 amino acids. V lost 4 bases, J lost 11 bases, and 6 bases stayed unmatched. CDR1 is SGHDN, CDR2 FVKESK, per germline. This CDR3 is CASSPRSGGEQYF. CDR3 nucleotides: TGTGCCAGCAGCCCCCGAAGCGGGGGGGAGCAGTATTTT.

The V gene is TRBV4-2, the J gene TRBJ2-7; 11 bases fit TRBD2. Germline CDR1 and CDR2: LGHNA and YNFKEQ. Germline trimming cut 2 bases from V and 6 bases from J; bases unmatched to any gene: 9. The CDR3 runs 16 residues. The CDR3 coding sequence is TGTGCCAGCAGCCAATTAGCGGGGGGGCCTAATAGCGAGCAGTACTTC. As protein: CASSQLAGGPNSEQYF.

The gene calls are TRBV29-1 and TRBJ2-1; TRBD2 matches 7 bases. The junction had 5 bases not matched to a gene; V was cut back by 6 bases and J by 9 bases. The germline gives CDR1 SQVTM, CDR2 ANQGSEA. The CDR3 runs 11 residues. DNA for the CDR3: TGCAGCGTCCTGGGGGGGATTGAGCAGTTCTTC. The encoded protein is CSVLGGIEQFF.

This clone was picked up a small number of times. CDR3: CSVGLTGTSSYYGYTF. DNA for the CDR3: TGCAGCGTTGGTTTAACGGGGACATCTAGCTACTATGGCTACACCTTC. The chain carries TRBV29-1 and TRBJ1-2; possible D gene TRBD1, 6 bases. Germline CDR1 reads SQVTM; CDR2 reads ANQGSEA. CDR3 length: 16 amino acids. V lost 4 bases and J lost 3, with 21 bases in between.

Points on this clone: The sample contains more than one DNA sequence encoding this CDR3. The gene calls are TRBV4-1 and TRBJ1-2; 7 positions agree with TRBD1. Trimming cost V 3 bases and J 0 bases; bases outside gene matches: 1. CDR1 is MGHRA and CDR2 is YSYEKL in the germline V gene. This CDR3 spans 14 amino acids. DNA for the CDR3: TGCGCCAGCAGCCAGGGGACAGCTAACTATGGCTACACCTTC. This sequence encodes CASSQGTANYGYTF.

The rearrangement links TRBV7-6 to TRBJ2-3; possible D gene TRBD2, 6 bases. CDR1 SGHVS and CDR2 FNYEAQ come from the germline V gene. This CDR3 region has 14 residues. The V end lost 5 bases, the J end lost 6 bases, and 15 bases lay between the germline ends. CDR3: CASSRNAAGDTQYF. In DNA form, the CDR3 reads TGTGCCAGCAGCCGTAACGCGGCGGGGGATACGCAGTATTTT.

This clone was observed once. The chain couples TRBV13 to TRBJ1-2; D gene ambiguous. This CDR3 is 13 amino acids long. The ends were cut back, 4 bases at V and 1 base at J, with 7 bases in the middle. In germline, CDR1 is PRHDT, CDR2 FYEKMQ (reference sequence). CDR3 nucleotide sequence: TGTGCCAGCAGCTACGACTATAACTATGGCTACACCTTC. It is translated as CASSYDYNYGYTF.

V is TRBV15 and J is TRBJ1-2; 7 bases align to TRBD1. CDR1 and CDR2 from the germline V gene are LNHNV and YYDKDF (reference sequence). The CDR3 loop spans 17 amino acids. J lost 7 bases, V lost 5 bases, and 19 bases had no gene match. This chain's CDR3 is CATSEGGGQYPWGGYTF. CDR3 coding DNA: TGTGCCACCAGCGAAGGGGGCGGACAGTACCCCTGGGGTGGCTACACCTTC.

The chain couples TRBV27 to TRBJ1-6; TRBD1 agrees at 8 bases. Germline lookup yields CDR1 MNHEY and CDR2 SMNVEV (reference sequence). J lost 6 bases, V lost 3 bases, and 7 bases had no gene match. The CDR3 totals 16 residues. The CDR3 coding sequence is TGTGCCAGCAGTTTCTTCGACAGGGGAGTTAATTCACCCCTCCACTTT. Its translation: CASSFFDRGVNSPLHF.

The rearrangement joins TRBV28 to TRBJ1-1; possibly TRBD1 for D (6 bases). The length of the CDR3 is 15 residues. Trimming pared 11 bases from V and 5 bases from J, leaving 24 bases between. Germline-derived CDR1 and CDR2 are MDHEN and SYDVKM. CDR3 region: CAATSYRVEETEAFF. CDR3 coding DNA: TGTGCCGCCACCTCCTACAGGGTGGAAGAAACTGAAGCTTTCTTT.

The rearrangement joins TRBV4-1 to TRBJ2-1; 7 bases line up with TRBD1. Germline CDR1 reads MGHRA; CDR2 reads YSYEKL. J lost 9 bases, V lost 3 bases, and 11 bases had no gene match. The length of the CDR3 is 15 residues. In nucleotides, the CDR3 is TGCGCCAGCAGCCACCCGGACAGGTACTTGGGTGAGCAGTTCTTC. It specifies CASSHPDRYLGEQFF.

This sequence joins TRBV2 and TRBJ2-3; TRBD2 agrees at 8 bases. V lost 2 bases to trimming and J lost 4 bases; unmatched junction nucleotides: 5. Per germline, CDR1 SNHLY and CDR2 FYNNEI. The CDR3 has 15 residues. The CDR3 is CASSERGGHADTQYF. DNA for the CDR3: TGTGCCAGCAGTGAACGGGGGGGCCACGCAGATACGCAGTATTTT.

The J gene is TRBJ2-3, the V gene TRBV6-4, with 8 bases matching TRBD2. This CDR3 has 15 residues. The germline V gene has CDR1 MRHNA and CDR2 SNTAGT. The trim removed 2 bases at V and 8 bases at J, leaving 9 bases unmatched. The CDR3 DNA reads TGTGCCAGCAGTGACGGAGCGGGGGAAGGTCGTACGCAGTATTTT. Amino acids: CASSDGAGEGRTQYF.

CDR3 bases: TGTGCCAGCAGTCGACAGGGTCTGGGCTACACCTTC. It yields the protein CASSRQGLGYTF. The J gene is TRBJ1-2, the V gene TRBV6-5; 7 nucleotides agree with TRBD1. CDR1 and CDR2 (germline): MNHEY, SVGAGI. The CDR3 contains 12 residues. Germline trimming cut 5 bases from V and 8 bases from J; bases unmatched to any gene: 5.

This clone was seen a few times. The chain combines TRBV25-1 with TRBJ2-2, with a tentative D call TRBD2 (5 bases). CDR1 and CDR2 from the germline V gene are MGHDK and SYGVNS. CDR3 length equals 15 residues. Trimming took off 6 bases at V and 2 bases at J, with 13 bases between the two ends. CDR3 sequence (DNA): TGTGCCAGCAGCCGGCGGGCAGGAAACACCGGGGAGCTGTTTTTT. It encodes CASSRRAGNTGELFF. Combining the CDR3 with reference TRBV25-1 and TRBJ2-2 gives the whole variable domain EADIYQTPRYLVIGTGKKITLECSQTMGHDKMYWYQQDPGMELHLIHYSYGVNSTEKGDLSSESTVSRIRTEHFPLTLESARPSHTSQYLCASSRRAGNTGELFFGEGSRLTVL.

This chain connects TRBV27 to TRBJ2-5, with D uncertain. The DNA end is a closer match to TRBJ2-7, so the J assignment may be wrong. Germline CDR1 reads MNHEY; CDR2 reads SMNVEV (reference sequence). The CDR3 contains 14 residues. Here the CDR3 reads CASSLKFSRYEQYF. The CDR3 nucleotides read TGTGCCAGCAGTTTAAAGTTTAGTCGGTACGAGCAGTACTTC.

This sequence joins TRBV4-1 and TRBJ2-3; 11 positions match TRBD2. CDR3 length: 17 amino acids. The trim removed 4 bases at V and 3 bases at J, leaving 9 bases unmatched. Germline loops: CDR1 MGHRA, CDR2 YSYEKL. For the CDR3, the DNA is TGCGCCAGCAGCCCCCATGGGGCTAGCGGGGGGACAGATACGCAGTATTTT. This sequence encodes CASSPHGASGGTDTQYF.

The V and J genes are TRBV6-5 and TRBJ1-2, with D possibly TRBD1 on 5 matching bases. V lost 6 bases and J 1 base, leaving 12 bases between the germline ends. The germline V gene encodes CDR1 MNHEY and CDR2 SVGAGI. There are 14 residues in the CDR3. CDR3 sequence: CASRGGVLNYGYTF. The CDR3 region has the DNA TGTGCCAGCAGGGGGGGAGTGCTTAACTATGGCTACACCTTC.